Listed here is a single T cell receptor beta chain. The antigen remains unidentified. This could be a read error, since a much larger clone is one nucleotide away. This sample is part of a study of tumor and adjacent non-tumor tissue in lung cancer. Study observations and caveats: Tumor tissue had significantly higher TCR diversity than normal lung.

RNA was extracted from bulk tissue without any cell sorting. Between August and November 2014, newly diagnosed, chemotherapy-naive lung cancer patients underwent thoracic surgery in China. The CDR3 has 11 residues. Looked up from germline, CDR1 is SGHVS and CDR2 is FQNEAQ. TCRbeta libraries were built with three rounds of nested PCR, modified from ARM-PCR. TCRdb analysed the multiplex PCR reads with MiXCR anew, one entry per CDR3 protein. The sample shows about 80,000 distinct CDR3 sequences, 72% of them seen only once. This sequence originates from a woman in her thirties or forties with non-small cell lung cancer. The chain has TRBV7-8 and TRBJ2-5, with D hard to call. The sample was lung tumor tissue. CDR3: CDSSPDLAQYF. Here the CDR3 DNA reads TGTGACAGCAGCCCGGACCTCGCCCAGTACTTC.